This TCR beta chain is drawn from a study of cytomegalovirus exposure and HLA in healthy donors. As regards this clone: Its antigen is still unknown.

Germline V gene data show CDR1 as LNHDA and CDR2 as SQIVND (reference sequence). The CDR3 spans 14 residues. Trimming removed 8 bases from V and 0 bases from J; junction bases left unmatched: 2. The PCR made use of 60 Vbeta and 13 Jbeta primers. Using immunoSEQ multiplex PCR, the repertoire was profiled, and TCRdb retains in-frame clones only, with some absent. The repertoire includes 130,000 to 150,000 clones, more than 70% of them detected once, and about 2% sits in the top ten. Study-wide findings and caveats: Productive status was seen about 87% or about 30% of the time for most TCR beta V segments in an earlier analysis. Analyses of presence and absence presupposed an approximately uniform sequencing depth across donors.

The sequenced sample consisted of PBMCs. This chain joins TRBV19 and TRBJ2-2; 8 nucleotides align to TRBD1. This clonotype was obtained from a woman in her 40s in good health and CMV-seronegative. The CDR3 DNA is TGTGCCAGTTGGACAGGGCCGAACACCGGGGAGCTGTTTTTT. It is translated as CASWTGPNTGELFF.